This T cell receptor (beta chain) was captured in a study of T cell repertoires in cytomegalovirus infection. Study background: Through public TCR beta signatures, both CMV infection and matching HLA type were indicated. Notes on the study in general: HLA-C-restricted, CMV-specific TCR beta clonotypes were dominant ex vivo. The cumulative frequency of public TCR beta families identified carriers of CMV plus the relevant HLA.

This clonotype has at least ten counts. Its antigen is as yet unknown. MiXCR, run by TCRdb on the reads, gives a single entry per CDR3 protein. The sample shows 200,000 to 300,000 distinct CDR3 sequences, about 13% of them seen only once. This receptor was obtained from a human donor in good health (CMV status not recorded). Some clones in this sample may be carry-over from other donors' samples. Sequencing was done on a sample of PBMCs.

The CDR3 coding sequence is TGCGCCAGCAGTGAATCGGGCAAGGGCCTGACTGAAGCTTTCTTT. Amino acid sequence: CASSESGKGLTEAFF. This rearrangement joins TRBV10-1 to TRBJ1-1; D gene unclear. Germline values: CDR1 WNHNN, CDR2 SYGVQD (reference sequence). CDR3 size: 15 residues. V gave up 3 bases and J gave up 5 bases, with 16 bases separating them.